Listed below are T cell receptor beta chains from one sample, sequenced in a study of blood T cells in healthy people across ages. From the 5' RACE reads, TCRdb called clonotypes with MiXCR, one entry per CDR3 protein. The table shows around 1.5 million distinct CDR3 sequences, with almost 35% occurring only once. Specimen: blood. The source is a woman aged 30 to 39 in good health. Each CDR3 is given with its conserved first and last residue. The D gene is left open where the match is weak. For some rows the clone size is stated as once, few or many, or as a class when expanded; others skip it.

v_call	cdr3_length	j_call	clone_size	d_call	cdr3_nt	cdr3_aa
TRBV20-1	14	TRBJ2-7	NA	TRBD1	TGCAGTGCTAGAGATCTCGGGGACAGTTACGAGCAGTACTTC	CSARDLGDSYEQYF
TRBV28	13	TRBJ2-5	once	NA	TGTGCCAGCAGTTCCAGGCTCCAAGAGACCCAGTACTTC	CASSSRLQETQYF
TRBV2	12	TRBJ2-5	NA	NA	TGTGCCAGCAGGACCTACCAAGAGACCCAGTACTTC	CASRTYQETQYF
TRBV28	15	TRBJ2-7	NA	NA	TGTGCCAGCAGTGCGTCCCGGGACATTCTCTACGAGCAGTACTTC	CASSASRDILYEQYF
TRBV30	16	TRBJ2-7	once	TRBD2	TGTGCCTGGAGTCCCCTTAGCGGGGGATTCTCCTACGAGCAGTACTTC	CAWSPLSGGFSYEQYF
TRBV5-1	16	TRBJ2-1	few	NA	TGCGCCAGCAGCCCAGAGGCGGGGTCCCCCTACAATGAGCAGTTCTTC	CASSPEAGSPYNEQFF
TRBV20-1	16	TRBJ2-1	NA	NA	TGCAGTGCAGACGCTCGACTGACGATAATACACAATGAGCAGTTCTTC	CSADARLTIIHNEQFF
TRBV28	15	TRBJ2-7	few	TRBD2	TGTGCCAGCAGTTATGGGGGGGTACAGGTCTACGAGCAGTACTTC	CASSYGGVQVYEQYF
TRBV21-1	17	TRBJ1-2	NA	NA	TGTGCCAGCAGTCTACGGGGGTTGGCGATCTATGACTATGGCTACACCTTC	CASSLRGLAIYDYGYTF
TRBV5-1	16	TRBJ2-3	NA	TRBD2	TGCGCCAGCAGCTGGAGGACTAGCGGCGGCACAGATACGCAGTATTTT	CASSWRTSGGTDTQYF
TRBV4-1	15	TRBJ2-7	many	TRBD1	TGCGCCAGCAGCCCTGGGACAGCGAAAGGTTACGAGCAGTACTTC	CASSPGTAKGYEQYF
TRBV5-1	15	TRBJ2-5	few	TRBD2	TGCGCCAGCAGCATACTAGCGGGGGGGCGCGAGACCCAGTACTTC	CASSILAGGRETQYF
TRBV20-1	13	TRBJ1-4	few	NA	TGCAGTGCTAGGGAGGCAACTAATGAAAAACTGTTTTTT	CSAREATNEKLFF
TRBV27	13	TRBJ1-5	NA	NA	TGTGCCACCAGCCATGGGACCAATCAGCCCCAGCATTTT	CATSHGTNQPQHF
TRBV20-1	16	TRBJ2-6	NA	NA	TGCAGTGCTAGACAGTGGGGGGACTCTGGGGCCAACGTCCTGACTTTC	CSARQWGDSGANVLTF
TRBV4-1	14	TRBJ2-1	NA	NA	TGCGCCAGCAGCCAAGCGGGACTCAGGAATGCGCAGTTCTTC	CASSQAGLRNAQFF